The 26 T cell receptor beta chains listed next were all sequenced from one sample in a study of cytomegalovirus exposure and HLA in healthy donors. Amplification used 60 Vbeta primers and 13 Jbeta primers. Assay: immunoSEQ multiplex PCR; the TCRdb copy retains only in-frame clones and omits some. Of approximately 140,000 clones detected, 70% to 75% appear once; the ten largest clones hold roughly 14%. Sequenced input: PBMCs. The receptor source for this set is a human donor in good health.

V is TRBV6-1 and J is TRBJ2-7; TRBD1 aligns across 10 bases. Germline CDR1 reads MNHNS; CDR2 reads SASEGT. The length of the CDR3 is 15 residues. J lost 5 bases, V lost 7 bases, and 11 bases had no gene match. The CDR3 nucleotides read TGTGCCAGCACCCAAGGGGGACAGGGGAGCGACGAGCAGTACTTC. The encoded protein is CASTQGGQGSDEQYF.

CDR3 region: CASSPLTSYGYTF. For the CDR3, the DNA is TGTGCCAGCAGCCCCCTCACAAGCTATGGCTACACCTTC. The rearrangement links TRBV7-9 to TRBJ1-2, with D hard to call. The CDR3 totals 13 residues. Trimming removed 5 bases at V and 4 bases at J, with 11 bases between. The V gene's germline CDR1 is SEHNR and CDR2 FQNEAQ (reference sequence).

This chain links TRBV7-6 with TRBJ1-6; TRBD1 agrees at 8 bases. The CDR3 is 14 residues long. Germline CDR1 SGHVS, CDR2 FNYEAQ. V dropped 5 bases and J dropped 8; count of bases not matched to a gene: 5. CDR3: CASSRQGLYSPLHF. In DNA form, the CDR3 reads TGTGCCAGCAGCAGACAGGGGTTGTATTCACCCCTCCACTTT.

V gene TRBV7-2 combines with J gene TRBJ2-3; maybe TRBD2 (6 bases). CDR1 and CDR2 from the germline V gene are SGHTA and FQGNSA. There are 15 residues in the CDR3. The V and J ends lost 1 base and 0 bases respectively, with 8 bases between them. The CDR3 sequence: CASSLGGVSTDTQYF. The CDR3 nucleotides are TGTGCCAGCAGCTTAGGCGGGGTTAGCACAGATACGCAGTATTTT.

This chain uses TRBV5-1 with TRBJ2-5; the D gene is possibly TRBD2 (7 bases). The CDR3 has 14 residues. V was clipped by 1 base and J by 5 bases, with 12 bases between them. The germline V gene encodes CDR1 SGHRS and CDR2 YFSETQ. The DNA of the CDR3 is TGCGCCAGCAGCTTGTGGGGGGGCGAGGAGACCCAGTACTTC. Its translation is CASSLWGGEETQYF.

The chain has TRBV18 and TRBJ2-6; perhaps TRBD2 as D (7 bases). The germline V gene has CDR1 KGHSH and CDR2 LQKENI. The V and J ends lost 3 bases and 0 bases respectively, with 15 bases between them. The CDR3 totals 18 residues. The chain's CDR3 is CASSPVRGLNSGANVLTF. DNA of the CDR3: TGTGCCAGCTCACCGGTGCGGGGGCTAAACTCTGGGGCCAACGTCCTGACTTTC.

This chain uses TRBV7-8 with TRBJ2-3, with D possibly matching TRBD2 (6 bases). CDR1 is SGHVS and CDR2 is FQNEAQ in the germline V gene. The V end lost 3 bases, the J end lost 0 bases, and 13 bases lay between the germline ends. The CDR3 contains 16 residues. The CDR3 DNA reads TGTGCCAGCAGCTTTAGGGGCCGGGGGAGCACAGATACGCAGTATTTT. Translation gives CASSFRGRGSTDTQYF.

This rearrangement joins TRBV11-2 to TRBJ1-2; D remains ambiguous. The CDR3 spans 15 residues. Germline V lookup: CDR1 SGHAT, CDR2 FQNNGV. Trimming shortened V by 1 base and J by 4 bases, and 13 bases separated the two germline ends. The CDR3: CASSLVRGIGYGYTF. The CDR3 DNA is TGTGCCAGCAGCTTAGTTCGGGGAATCGGCTATGGCTACACCTTC.

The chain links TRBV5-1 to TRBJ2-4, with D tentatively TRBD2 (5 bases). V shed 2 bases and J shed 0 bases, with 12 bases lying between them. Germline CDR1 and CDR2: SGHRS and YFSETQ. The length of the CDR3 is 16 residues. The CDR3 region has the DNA TGCGCCAGCAGCTTTGGACGGGGAATAGCCAAAAACATTCAGTACTTC. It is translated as CASSFGRGIAKNIQYF.

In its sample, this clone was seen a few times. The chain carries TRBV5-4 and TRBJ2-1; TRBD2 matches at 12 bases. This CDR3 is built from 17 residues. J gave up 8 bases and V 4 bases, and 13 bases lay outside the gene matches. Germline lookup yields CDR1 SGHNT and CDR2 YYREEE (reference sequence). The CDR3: CASSGGASGRARYEQFF. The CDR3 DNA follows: TGTGCCAGCAGCGGCGGGGCTAGCGGGAGGGCCAGATATGAGCAGTTCTTC. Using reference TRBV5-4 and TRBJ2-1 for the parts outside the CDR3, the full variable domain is ETGVTQSPTHLIKTRGQQVTLRCSSQSGHNTVSWYQQALGQGPQFIFQYYREEENGRGNFPPRFSGLQFPNYSSELNVNALELDDSALYLCASSGGASGRARYEQFFGPGTRLTVL.

The CDR3 loop is CASSPGRVSPLHF. The CDR3 DNA reads as TGTGCCAGCTCACCTGGCCGGGTCTCACCCCTCCACTTT. J is TRBJ1-6 and V is TRBV18; D remains ambiguous. Germline V gene lookup returns CDR1 KGHSH and CDR2 LQKENI. The CDR3 is made up of 13 amino acids. V was trimmed by 3 bases and J by 10 bases, leaving 10 bases between them.

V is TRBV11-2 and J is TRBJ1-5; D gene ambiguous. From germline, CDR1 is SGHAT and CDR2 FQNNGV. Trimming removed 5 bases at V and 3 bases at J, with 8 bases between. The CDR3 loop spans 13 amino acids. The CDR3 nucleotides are TGTGCCAGCAGCCTGACATTCAATCAGCCCCAGCATTTT. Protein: CASSLTFNQPQHF.

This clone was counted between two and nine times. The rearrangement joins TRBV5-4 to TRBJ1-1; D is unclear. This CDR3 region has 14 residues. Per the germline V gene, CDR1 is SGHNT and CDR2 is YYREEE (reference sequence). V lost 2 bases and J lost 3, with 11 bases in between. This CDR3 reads CASSFVGQDTEAFF. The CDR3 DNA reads TGTGCCAGCAGCTTTGTGGGCCAGGACACTGAAGCTTTCTTT.

In DNA form, the CDR3 reads TGCGCCAGCAGTAAAGCGACGAACACCGGGGAGCTGTTTTTT. Protein product: CASSKATNTGELFF. The V gene is TRBV5-1, the J gene TRBJ2-2; no clear D gene. Germline loops: CDR1 SGHRS, CDR2 YFSETQ. The CDR3 is 14 amino acids. Trimming stripped 5 bases from V and 0 bases from J, with 8 bases between.

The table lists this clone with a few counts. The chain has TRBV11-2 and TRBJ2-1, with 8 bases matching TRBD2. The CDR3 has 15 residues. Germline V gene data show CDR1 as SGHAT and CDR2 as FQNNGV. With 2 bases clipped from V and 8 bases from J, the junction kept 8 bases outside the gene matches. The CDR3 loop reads CASSLTAGERHEQFF. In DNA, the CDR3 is TGTGCCAGCAGCTTAACAGCGGGAGAGCGCCATGAGCAGTTCTTC.

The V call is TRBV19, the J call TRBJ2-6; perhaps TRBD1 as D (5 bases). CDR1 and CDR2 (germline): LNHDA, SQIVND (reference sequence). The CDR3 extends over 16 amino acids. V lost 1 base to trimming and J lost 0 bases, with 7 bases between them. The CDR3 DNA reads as TGTGCCAGTAGTATAGCCCAGGGCTCTGGGGCCAACGTCCTGACTTTC. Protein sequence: CASSIAQGSGANVLTF.

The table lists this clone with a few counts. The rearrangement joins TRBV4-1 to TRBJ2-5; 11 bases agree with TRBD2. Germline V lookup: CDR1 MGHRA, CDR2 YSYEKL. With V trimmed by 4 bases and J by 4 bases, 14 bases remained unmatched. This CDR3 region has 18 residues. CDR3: CASSLGSGSGGALETQYF. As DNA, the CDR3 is TGCGCCAGCAGCCTGGGGAGCGGTAGCGGGGGGGCCTTAGAGACCCAGTACTTC.

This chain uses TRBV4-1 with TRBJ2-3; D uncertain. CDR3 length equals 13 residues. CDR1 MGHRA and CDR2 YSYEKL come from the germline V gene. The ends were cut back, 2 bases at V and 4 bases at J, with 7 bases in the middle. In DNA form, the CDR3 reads TGCGCCAGCAGCCAACGTCTCGCAGATACGCAGTATTTT. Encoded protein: CASSQRLADTQYF.

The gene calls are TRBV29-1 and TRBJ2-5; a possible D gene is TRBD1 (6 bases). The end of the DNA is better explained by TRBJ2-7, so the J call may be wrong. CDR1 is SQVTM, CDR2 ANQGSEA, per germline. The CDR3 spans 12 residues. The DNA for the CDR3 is TGCAGCGTTGTGGCAGGGGTCTACGAGCAGTACTTC. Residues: CSVVAGVYEQYF.

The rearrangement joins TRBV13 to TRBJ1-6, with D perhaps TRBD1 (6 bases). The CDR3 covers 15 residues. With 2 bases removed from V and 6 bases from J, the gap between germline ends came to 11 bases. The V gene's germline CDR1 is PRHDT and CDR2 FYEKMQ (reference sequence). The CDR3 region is CASSLRDILNSPLHF. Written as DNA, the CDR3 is TGTGCCAGCAGCTTACGGGACATACTTAATTCACCCCTCCACTTT.

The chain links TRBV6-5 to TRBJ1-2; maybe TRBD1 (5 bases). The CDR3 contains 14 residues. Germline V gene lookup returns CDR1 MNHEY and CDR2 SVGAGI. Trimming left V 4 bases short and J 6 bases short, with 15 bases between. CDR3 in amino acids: CASSLEWGVDGYTF. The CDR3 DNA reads TGTGCCAGCAGTTTGGAATGGGGGGTGGATGGCTACACCTTC.

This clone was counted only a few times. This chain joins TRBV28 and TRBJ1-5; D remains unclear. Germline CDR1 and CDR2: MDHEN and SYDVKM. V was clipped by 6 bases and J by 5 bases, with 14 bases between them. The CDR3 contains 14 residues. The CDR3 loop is CASRDSSGYQPQHF. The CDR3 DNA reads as TGTGCCAGCAGAGATAGTTCGGGATATCAGCCCCAGCATTTT.

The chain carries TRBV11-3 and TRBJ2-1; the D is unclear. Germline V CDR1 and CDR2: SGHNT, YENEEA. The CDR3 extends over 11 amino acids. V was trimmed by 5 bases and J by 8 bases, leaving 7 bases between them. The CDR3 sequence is CASSPNHEQFF. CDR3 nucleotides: TGTGCCAGCAGCCCTAACCATGAGCAGTTCTTC.

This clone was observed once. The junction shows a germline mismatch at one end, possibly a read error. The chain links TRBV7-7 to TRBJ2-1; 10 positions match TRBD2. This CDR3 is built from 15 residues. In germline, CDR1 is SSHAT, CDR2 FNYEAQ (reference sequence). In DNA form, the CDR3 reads TGTGCTAGCAGCTTAGGAGCGGGGGGGATAAATGAGCAGTTCTTC. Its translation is CASSLGAGGINEQFF.

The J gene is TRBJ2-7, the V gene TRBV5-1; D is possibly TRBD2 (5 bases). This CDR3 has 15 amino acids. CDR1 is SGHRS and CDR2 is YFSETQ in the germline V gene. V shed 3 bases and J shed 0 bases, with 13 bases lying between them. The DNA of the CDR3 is TGCGCCAGCAGCTCCGGACGGGGAAGCTCCTACGAGCAGTACTTC. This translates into CASSSGRGSSYEQYF.

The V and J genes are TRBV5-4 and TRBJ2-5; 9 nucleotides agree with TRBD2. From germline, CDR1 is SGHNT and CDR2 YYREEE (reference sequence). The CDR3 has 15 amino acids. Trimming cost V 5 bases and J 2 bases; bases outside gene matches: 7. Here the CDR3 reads CASSPRTSVQETQYF. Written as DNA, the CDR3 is TGTGCCAGCAGTCCGAGGACTAGCGTACAAGAGACCCAGTACTTC.